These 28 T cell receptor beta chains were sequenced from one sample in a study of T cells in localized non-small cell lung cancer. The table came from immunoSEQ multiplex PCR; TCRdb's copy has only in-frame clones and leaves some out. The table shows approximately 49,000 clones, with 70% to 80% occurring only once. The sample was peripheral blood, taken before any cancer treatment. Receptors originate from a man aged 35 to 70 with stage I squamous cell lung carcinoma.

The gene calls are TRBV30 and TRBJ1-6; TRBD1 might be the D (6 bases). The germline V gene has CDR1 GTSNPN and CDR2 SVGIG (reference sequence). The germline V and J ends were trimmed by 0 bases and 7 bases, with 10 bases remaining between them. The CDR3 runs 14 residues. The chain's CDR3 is CAWSVGGLNSPLHF. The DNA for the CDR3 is TGTGCCTGGAGTGTGGGGGGGCTGAATTCACCCCTCCACTTT.

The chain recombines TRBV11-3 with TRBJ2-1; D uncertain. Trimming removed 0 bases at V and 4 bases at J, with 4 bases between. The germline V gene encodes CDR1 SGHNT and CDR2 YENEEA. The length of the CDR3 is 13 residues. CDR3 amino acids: CASSLDEYNEQFF. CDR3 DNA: TGTGCCAGCAGCTTAGACGAATACAATGAGCAGTTCTTC.

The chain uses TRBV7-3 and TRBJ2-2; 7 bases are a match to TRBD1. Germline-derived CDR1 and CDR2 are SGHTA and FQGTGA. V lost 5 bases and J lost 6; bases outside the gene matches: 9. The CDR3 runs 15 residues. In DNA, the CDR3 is TGTGCCAGCAGCCAGACAGGGACATCGGCCGGGGAGCTGTTTTTT. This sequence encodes CASSQTGTSAGELFF. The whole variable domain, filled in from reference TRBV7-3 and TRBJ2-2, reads GAGVSQTPSNKVTEKGKYVELRCDPISGHTALYWYRQSLGQGPEFLIYFQGTGAADDSGLPNDRFFAVRPEGSVSTLKIQRTERGDSAVYLCASSQTGTSAGELFFGEGSRLTVL.

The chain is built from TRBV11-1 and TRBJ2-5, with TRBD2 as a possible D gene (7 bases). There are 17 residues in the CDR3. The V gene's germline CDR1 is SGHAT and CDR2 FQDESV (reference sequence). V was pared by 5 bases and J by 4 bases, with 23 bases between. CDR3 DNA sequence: TGTGCCAGCAGCCCCCTGGCGGGGGCGGTCGGTGGAGAGACCCAGTACTTC. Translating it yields CASSPLAGAVGGETQYF.

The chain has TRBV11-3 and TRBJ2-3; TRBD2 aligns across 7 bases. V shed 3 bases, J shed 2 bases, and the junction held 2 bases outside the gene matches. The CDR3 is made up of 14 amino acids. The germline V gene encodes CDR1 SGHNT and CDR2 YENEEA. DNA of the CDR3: TGTGCCAGCAGCTTGAGCGGGGCCACAGATACGCAGTATTTT. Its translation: CASSLSGATDTQYF.

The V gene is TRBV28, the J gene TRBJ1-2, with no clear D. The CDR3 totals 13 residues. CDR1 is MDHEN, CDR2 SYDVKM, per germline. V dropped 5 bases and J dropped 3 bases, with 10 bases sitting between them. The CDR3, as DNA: TGTGCCAGCAGTCTTGGACGGGACTATGGCTACACCTTC. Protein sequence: CASSLGRDYGYTF.

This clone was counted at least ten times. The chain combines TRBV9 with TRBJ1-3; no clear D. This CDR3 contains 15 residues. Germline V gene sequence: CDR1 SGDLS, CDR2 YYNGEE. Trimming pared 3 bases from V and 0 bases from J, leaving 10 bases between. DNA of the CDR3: TGTGCCAGCAGCGCGCCCCCGGGCTCTGGAAACACCATATATTTT. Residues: CASSAPPGSGNTIYF.

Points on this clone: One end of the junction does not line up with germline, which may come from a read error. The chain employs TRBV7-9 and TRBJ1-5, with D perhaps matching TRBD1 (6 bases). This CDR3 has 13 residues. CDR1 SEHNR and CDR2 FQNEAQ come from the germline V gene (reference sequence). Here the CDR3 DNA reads TGTGCCAGCACCTTAGGGGGATCTCAGCCCCAGCATTTT. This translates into CASTLGGSQPQHF.

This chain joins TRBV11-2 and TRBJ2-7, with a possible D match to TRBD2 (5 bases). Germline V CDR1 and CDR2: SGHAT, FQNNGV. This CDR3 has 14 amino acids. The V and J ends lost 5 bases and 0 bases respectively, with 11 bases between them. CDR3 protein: CASSPRGSSYEQYF. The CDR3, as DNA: TGTGCCAGCAGCCCCCGAGGGAGCTCCTACGAGCAGTACTTC.

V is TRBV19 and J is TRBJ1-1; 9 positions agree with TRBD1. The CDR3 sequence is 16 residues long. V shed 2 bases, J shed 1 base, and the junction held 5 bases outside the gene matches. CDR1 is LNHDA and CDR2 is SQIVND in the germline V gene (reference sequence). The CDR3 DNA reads TGTGCCAGTAGTATAAGAACAGGGGGCAAGAACACTGAAGCTTTCTTT. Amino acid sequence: CASSIRTGGKNTEAFF.

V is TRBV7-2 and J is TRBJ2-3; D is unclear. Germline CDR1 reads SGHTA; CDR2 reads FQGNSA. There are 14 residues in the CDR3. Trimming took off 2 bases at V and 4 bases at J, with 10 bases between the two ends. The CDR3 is CASSLSSPPDTQYF. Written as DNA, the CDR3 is TGTGCCAGCAGCTTATCTAGTCCCCCAGATACGCAGTATTTT.

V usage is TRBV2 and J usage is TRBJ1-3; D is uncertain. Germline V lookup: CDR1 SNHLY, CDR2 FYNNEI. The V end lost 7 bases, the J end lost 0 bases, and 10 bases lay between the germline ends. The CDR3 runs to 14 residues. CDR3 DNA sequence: TGTGCCAGCACTGAGAACCTCTCTGGAAACACCATATATTTT. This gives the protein CASTENLSGNTIYF.

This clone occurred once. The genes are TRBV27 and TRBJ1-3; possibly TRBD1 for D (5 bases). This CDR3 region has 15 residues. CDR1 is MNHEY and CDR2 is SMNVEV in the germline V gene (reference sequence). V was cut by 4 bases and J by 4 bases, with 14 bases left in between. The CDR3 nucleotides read TGTGCCAGCAGTTCCTCAGGGACGGAAGGAAACACCATATATTTT. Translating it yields CASSSSGTEGNTIYF.

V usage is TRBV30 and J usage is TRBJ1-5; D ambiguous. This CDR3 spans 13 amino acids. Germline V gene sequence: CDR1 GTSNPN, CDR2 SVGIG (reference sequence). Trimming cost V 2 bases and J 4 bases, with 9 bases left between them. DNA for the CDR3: TGTGCCTGGAGTTCGCTCTCTAATCAGCCCCAGCATTTT. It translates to CAWSSLSNQPQHF.

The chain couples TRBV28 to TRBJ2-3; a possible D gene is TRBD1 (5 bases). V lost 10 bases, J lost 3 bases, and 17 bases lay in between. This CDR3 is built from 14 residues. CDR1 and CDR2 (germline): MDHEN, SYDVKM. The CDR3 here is CATKGAAITDTQYF. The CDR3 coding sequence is TGTGCCACGAAAGGGGCAGCGATAACAGATACGCAGTATTTT.

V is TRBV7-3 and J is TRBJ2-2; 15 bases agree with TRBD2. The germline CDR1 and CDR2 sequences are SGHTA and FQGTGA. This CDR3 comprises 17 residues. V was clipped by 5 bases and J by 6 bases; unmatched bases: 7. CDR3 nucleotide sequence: TGTGCCAGCAGCACCCCGGGACTAGCGGGGGGAGCCGGGGAGCTGTTTTTT. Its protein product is CASSTPGLAGGAGELFF.

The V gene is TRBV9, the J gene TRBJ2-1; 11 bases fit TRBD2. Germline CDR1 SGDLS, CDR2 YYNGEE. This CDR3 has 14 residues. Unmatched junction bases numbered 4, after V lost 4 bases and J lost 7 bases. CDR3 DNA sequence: TGTGCCAGCAGCCCTCGGACTAGCGGGAATGAGCAGTTCTTC. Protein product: CASSPRTSGNEQFF.

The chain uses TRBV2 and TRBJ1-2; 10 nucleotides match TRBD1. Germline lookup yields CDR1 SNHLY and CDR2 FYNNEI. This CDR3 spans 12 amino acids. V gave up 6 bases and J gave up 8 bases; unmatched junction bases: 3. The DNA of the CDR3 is TGTGCCAGCAGGACAGGGGGCGAGGGCTACACCTTC. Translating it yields CASRTGGEGYTF.

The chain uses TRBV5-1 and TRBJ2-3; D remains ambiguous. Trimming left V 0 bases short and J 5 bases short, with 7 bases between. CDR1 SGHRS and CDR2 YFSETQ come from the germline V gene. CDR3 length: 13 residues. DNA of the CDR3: TGCGCCAGCAGCTTGGGCGACGGAGATACGCAGTATTTT. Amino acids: CASSLGDGDTQYF.

The CDR3 region has the DNA TGTGCCAGCAGTGGGGGGCCATCCTACGAGCAGTACTTC. It translates to CASSGGPSYEQYF. The chain is built from TRBV6-5 and TRBJ2-7, with D perhaps matching TRBD1 or TRBD2 (6 bases each). Trimming removed 5 bases at V and 1 base at J, with 9 bases between. The length of the CDR3 is 13 residues. Germline V CDR1 and CDR2: MNHEY, SVGAGI.

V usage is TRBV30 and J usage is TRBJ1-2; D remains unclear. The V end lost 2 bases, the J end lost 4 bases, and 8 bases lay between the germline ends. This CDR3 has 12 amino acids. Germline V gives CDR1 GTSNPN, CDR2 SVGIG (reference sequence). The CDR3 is CAWSPGSYGYTF. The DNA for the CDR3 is TGTGCCTGGAGTCCGGGAAGCTATGGCTACACCTTC. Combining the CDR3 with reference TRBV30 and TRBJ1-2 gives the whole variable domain SQTIHQWPATLVQPVGSPLSLECTVEGTSNPNLYWYRQAAGRGLQLLFYSVGIGQISSEVPQNLSASRPQDRQFILSSKKLLLSDSGFYLCAWSPGSYGYTFGSGTRLTVV.

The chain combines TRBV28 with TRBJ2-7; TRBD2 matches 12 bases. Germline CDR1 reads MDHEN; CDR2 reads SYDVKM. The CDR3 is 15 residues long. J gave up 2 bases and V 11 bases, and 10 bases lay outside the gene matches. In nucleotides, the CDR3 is TGTGCCGCTCTCCCGGCTAGCGGGGGGGCCTACGAGCAGTACTTC. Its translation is CAALPASGGAYEQYF.

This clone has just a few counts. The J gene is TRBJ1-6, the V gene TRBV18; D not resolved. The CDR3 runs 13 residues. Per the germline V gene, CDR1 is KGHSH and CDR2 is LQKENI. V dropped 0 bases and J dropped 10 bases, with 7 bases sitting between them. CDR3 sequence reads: CASSPPLGSPLHF. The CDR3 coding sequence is TGTGCCAGCTCACCACCGTTGGGGTCACCCCTCCACTTT.

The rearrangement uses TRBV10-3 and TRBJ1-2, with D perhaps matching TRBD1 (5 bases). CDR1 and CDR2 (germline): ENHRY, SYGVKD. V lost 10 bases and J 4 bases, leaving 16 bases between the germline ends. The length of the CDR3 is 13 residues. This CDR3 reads CATSWGILYGYTF. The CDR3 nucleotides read TGTGCCACCTCATGGGGGATCCTCTATGGCTACACCTTC.

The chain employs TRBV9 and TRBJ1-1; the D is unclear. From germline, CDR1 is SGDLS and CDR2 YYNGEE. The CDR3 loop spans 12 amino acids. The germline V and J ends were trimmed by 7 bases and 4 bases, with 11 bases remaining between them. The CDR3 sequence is CASGRDGTEAFF. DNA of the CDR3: TGTGCCAGCGGGCGCGACGGCACTGAAGCTTTCTTT.

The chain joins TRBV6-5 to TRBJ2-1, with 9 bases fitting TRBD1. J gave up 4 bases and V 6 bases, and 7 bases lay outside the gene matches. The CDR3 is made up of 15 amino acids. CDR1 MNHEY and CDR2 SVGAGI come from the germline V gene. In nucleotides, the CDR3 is TGTGCCAGCAGCCTACAGGGGGCTCGATACAATGAGCAGTTCTTC. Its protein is CASSLQGARYNEQFF.

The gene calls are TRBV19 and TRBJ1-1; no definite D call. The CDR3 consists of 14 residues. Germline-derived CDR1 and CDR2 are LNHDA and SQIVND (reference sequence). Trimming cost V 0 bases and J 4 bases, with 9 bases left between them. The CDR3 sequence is CASSIEADGTEAFF. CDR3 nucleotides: TGTGCCAGTAGTATAGAAGCGGACGGCACTGAAGCTTTCTTT.

The CDR3 here is CASGNVGDKAFF. In nucleotides, the CDR3 is TGCGCCAGCGGGAATGTGGGGGACAAAGCTTTCTTT. The V gene is TRBV4-3, the J gene TRBJ1-1; D is perhaps TRBD1 (6 bases). CDR1 is LGHNA and CDR2 is YSLEER in the germline V gene. Trimming removed 8 bases from V and 9 bases from J, with 16 bases in between. The CDR3 covers 12 residues.